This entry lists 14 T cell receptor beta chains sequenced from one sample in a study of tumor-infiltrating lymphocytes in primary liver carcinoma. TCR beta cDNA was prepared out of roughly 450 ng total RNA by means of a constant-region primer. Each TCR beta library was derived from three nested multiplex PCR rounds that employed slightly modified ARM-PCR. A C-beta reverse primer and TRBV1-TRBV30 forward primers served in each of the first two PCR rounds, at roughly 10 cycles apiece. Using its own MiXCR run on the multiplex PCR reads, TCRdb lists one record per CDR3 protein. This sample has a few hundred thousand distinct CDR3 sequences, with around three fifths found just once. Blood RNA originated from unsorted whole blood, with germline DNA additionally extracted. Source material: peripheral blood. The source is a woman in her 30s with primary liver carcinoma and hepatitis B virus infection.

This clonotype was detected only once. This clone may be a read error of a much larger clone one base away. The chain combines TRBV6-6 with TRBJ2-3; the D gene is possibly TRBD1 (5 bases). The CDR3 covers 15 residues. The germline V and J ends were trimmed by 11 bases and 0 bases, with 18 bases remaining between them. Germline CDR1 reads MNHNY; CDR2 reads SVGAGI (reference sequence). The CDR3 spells CAYRGQGLSTDTQYF. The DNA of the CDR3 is TGTGCCTACCGTGGACAAGGCCTAAGCACAGATACGCAGTATTTT.

The CDR3, as DNA: TGTGCCAGCAGTGGAGCCGGGCTAGCCAAAAACATTCAGTACTTC. It codes for CASSGAGLAKNIQYF. This chain uses TRBV6-1 with TRBJ2-4; D is uncertain. Trimming left V 4 bases short and J 0 bases short, with 10 bases between. Germline lookup yields CDR1 MNHNS and CDR2 SASEGT. The length of the CDR3 is 15 residues.

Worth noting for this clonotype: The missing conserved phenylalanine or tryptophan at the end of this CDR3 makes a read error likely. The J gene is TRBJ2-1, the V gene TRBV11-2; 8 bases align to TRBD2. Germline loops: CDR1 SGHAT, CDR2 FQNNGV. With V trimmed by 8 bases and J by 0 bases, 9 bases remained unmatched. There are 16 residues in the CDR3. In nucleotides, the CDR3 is TGTGCCAGCGGGATAACCAGCGGGAGCTCCTACAATGAGCAGTTCCTC. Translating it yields CASGITSGSSYNEQFL.

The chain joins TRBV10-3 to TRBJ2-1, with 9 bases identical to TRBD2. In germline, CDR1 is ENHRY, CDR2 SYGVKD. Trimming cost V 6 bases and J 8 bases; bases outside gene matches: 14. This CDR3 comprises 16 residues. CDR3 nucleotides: TGTGCCATCAGCGTACAGGGGCGGGGGGGGACGTATGAGCAGTTCTTC. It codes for CAISVQGRGGTYEQFF.

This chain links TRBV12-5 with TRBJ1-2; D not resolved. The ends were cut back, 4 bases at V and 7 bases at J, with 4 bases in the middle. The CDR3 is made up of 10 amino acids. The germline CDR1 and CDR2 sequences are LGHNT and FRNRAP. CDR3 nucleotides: TGTGCTAGTGGTTCGGGTGGCTACACCTTC. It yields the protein CASGSGGYTF.

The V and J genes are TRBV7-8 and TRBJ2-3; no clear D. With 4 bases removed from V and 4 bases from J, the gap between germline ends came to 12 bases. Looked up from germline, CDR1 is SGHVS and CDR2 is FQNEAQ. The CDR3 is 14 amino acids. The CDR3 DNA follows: TGTGCCAGCAGCTCCCGGAGACGGGCAGATACGCAGTATTTT. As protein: CASSSRRRADTQYF.

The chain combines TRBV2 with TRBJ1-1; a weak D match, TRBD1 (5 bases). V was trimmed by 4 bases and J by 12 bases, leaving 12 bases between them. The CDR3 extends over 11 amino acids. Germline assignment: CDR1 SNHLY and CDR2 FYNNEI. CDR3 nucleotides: TGTGCCAGCAGTGCCCCCGAGGGGACTTTCTTT. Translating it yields CASSAPEGTFF.

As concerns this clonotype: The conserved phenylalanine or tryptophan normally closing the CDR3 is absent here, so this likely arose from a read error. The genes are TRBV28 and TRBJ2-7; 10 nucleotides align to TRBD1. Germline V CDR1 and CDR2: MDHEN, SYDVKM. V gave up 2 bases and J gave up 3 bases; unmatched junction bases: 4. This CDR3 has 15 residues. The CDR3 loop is CASSLLGDRGYEQYS. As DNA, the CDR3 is TGTGCCAGCAGTTTACTAGGGGACAGGGGCTACGAGCAGTACTCC.

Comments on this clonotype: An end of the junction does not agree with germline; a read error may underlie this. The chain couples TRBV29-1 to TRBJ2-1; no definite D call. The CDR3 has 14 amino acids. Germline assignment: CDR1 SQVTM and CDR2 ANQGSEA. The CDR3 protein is CGVELRANYNEQFF. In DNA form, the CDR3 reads TGCGGCGTTGAGCTTCGTGCCAACTACAATGAGCAGTTCTTC.

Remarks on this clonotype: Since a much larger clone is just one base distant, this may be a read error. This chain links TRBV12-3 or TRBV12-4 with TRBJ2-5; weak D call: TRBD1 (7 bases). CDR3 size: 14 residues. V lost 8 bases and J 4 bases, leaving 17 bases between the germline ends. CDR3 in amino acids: CASAAGGIRETQYF. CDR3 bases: TGTGCCAGCGCAGCAGGGGGGATCCGAGAGACCCAGTACTTC.

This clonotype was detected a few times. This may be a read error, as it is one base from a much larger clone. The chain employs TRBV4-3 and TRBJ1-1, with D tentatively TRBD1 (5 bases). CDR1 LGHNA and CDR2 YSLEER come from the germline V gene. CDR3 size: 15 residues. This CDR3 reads CASSQAPDSNTGAFF. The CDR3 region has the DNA TGCGCCAGCAGCCAAGCCCCAGACAGCAACACTGGAGCTTTCTTT.

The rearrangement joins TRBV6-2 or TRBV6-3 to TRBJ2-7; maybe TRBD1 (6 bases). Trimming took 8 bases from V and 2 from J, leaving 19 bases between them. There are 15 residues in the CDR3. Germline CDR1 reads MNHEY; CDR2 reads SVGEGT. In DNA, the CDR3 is TGTGCCAGCGGTCGGGGACATGCCCGGGCCTACGAGCAGTACTTC. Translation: CASGRGHARAYEQYF.

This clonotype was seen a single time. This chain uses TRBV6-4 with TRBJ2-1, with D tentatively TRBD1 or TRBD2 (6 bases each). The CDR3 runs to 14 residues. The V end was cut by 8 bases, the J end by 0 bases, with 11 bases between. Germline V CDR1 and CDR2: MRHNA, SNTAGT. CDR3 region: CASPGAASYNEQFF. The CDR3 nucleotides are TGTGCCAGCCCGGGGGCGGCCTCCTACAATGAGCAGTTCTTC.

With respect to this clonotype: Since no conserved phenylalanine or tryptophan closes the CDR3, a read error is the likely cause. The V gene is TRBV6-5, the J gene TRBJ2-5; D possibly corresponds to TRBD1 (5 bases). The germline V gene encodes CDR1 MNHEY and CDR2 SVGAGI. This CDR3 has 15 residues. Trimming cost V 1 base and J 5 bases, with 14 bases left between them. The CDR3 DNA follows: TGTGCCAGCAGTTACTTGAAAGGGGTGAGGGAGACCCAGTACTTA. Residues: CASSYLKGVRETQYL.